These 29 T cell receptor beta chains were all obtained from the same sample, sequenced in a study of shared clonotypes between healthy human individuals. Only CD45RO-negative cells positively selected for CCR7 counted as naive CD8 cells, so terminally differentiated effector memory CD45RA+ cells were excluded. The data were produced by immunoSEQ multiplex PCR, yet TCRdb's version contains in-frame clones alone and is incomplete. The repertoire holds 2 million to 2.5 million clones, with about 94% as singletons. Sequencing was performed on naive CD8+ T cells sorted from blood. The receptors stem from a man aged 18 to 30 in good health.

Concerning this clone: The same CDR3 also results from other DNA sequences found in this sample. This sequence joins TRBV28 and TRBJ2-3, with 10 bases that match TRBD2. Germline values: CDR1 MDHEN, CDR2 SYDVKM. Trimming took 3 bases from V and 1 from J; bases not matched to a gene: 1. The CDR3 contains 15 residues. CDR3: CASSFLAGGTDTQYF. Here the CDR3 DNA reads TGTGCCAGCAGTTTCCTAGCGGGGGGCACAGATACGCAGTATTTT.

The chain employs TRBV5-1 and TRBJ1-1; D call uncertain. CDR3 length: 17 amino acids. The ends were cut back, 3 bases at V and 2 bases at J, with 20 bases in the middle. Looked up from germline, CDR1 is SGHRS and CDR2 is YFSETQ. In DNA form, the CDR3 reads TGCGCCAGCAGCTCGCTGCCCGGGGAAAGGGCTAACACTGAAGCTTTCTTT. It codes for CASSSLPGERANTEAFF.

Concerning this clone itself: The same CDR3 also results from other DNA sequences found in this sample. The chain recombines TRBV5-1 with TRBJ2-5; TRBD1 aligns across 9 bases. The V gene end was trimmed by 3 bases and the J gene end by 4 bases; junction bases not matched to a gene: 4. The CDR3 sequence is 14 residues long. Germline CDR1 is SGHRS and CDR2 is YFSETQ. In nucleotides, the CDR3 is TGCGCCAGCAGCTCCATGGGACAGGGAGAGACCCAGTACTTC. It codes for CASSSMGQGETQYF.

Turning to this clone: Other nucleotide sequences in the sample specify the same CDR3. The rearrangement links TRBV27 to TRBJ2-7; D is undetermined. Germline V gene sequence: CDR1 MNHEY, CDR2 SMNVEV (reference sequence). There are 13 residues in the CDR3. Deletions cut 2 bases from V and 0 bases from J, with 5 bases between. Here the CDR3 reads CASSLKDSYEQYF. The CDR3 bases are TGTGCCAGCAGTTTAAAGGACTCCTACGAGCAGTACTTC.

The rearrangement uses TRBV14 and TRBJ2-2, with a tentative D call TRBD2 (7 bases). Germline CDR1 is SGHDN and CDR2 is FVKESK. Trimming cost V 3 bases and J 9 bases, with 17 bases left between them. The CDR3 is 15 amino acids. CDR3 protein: CASSHPKGGARELFF. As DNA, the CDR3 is TGTGCCAGCAGCCACCCCAAGGGGGGGGCGCGGGAGCTGTTTTTT.

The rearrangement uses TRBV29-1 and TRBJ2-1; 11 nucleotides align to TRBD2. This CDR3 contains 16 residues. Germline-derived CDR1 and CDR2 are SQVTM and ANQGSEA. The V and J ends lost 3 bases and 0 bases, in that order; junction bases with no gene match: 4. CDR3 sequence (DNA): TGCAGCGTTGAGGGACTAGCGGACAGCTCCTACAATGAGCAGTTCTTC. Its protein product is CSVEGLADSSYNEQFF.

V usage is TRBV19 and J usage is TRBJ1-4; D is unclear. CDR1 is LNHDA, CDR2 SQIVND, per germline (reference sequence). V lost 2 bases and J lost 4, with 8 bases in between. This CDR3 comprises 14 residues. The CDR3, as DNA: TGTGCCAGTAGTATACCGACGGTTAATGAAAAACTGTTTTTT. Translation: CASSIPTVNEKLFF.

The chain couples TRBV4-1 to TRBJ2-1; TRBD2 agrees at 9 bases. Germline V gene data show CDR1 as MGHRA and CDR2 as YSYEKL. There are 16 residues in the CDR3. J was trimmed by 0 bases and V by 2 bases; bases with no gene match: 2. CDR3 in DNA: TGCGCCAGCAGCCAAATAGCGGGGGCCTCCTACAATGAGCAGTTCTTC. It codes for CASSQIAGASYNEQFF.

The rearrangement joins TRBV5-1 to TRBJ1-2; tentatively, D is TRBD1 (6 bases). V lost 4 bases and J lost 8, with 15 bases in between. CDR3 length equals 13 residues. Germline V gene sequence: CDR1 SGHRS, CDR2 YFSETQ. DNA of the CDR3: TGCGCCAGCAGCCAACAGGGAACTGAGGGCTACACCTTC. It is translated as CASSQQGTEGYTF.

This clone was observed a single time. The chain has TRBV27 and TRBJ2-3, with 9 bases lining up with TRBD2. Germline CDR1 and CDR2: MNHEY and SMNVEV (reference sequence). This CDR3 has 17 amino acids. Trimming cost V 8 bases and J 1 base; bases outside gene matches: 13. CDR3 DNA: TGTGCCAGCTGGAGACTAGCGGAACTTGGGGGCACAGATACGCAGTATTTT. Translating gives CASWRLAELGGTDTQYF.

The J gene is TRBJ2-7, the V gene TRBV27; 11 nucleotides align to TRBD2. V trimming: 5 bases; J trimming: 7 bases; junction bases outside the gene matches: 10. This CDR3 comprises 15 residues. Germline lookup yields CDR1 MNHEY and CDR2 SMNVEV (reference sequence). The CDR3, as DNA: TGTGCCAGCAGTCCGATAGCGGGGGGGCCAAAGGAGCAGTACTTC. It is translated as CASSPIAGGPKEQYF.

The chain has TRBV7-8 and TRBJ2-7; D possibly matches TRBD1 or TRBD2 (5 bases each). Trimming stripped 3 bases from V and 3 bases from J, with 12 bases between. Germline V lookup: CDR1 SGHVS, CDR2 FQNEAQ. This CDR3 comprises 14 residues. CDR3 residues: CASSFTQGDYEQYF. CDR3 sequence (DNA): TGTGCCAGCAGCTTCACCCAGGGAGACTACGAGCAGTACTTC.

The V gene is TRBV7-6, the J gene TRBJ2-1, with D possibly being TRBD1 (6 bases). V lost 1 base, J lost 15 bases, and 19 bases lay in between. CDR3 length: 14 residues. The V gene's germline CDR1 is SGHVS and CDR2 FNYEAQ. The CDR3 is CASSLEPGDLKGFF. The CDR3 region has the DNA TGTGCCAGCAGCTTAGAGCCAGGGGACCTGAAGGGGTTCTTC. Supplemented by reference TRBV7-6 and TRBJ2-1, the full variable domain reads GAGVSQSPRYKVTKRGQDVALRCDPISGHVSLYWYRQALGQGPEFLTYFNYEAQQDKSGLPNDRFSAERPEGSISTLTIQRTEQRDSAMYRCASSLEPGDLKGFFGPGTRLTVL.

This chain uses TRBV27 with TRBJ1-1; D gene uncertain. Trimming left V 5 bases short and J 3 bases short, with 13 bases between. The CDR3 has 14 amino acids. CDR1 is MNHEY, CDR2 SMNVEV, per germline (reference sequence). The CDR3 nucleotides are TGTGCCAGCAGTCCCGACCGGGAAGACACTGAAGCTTTCTTT. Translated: CASSPDREDTEAFF.

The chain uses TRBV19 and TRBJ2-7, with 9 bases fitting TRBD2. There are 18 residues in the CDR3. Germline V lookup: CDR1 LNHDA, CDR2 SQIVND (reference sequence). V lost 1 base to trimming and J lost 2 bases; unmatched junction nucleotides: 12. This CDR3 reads CASSIVTSGFPWAYEQYF. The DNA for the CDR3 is TGTGCCAGTAGTATAGTAACTAGCGGGTTCCCCTGGGCCTACGAGCAGTACTTC.

The CDR3 DNA reads as TGTGCCAGTAGTCCCGGGGTGGCGGGAATAAGATACAATGAGCAGTTCTTC. It encodes CASSPGVAGIRYNEQFF. The chain is built from TRBV19 and TRBJ2-1; weak D call: TRBD2 (6 bases). From germline, CDR1 is LNHDA and CDR2 SQIVND (reference sequence). CDR3 length: 17 residues. Trimming cost V 5 bases and J 4 bases, with 21 bases left between them.

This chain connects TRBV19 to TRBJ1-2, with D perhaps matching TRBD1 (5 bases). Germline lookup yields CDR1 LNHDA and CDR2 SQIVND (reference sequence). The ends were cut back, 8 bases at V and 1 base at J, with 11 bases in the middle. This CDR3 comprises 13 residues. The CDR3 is CASAVGVNYGYTF. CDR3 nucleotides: TGTGCCAGTGCCGTGGGGGTTAACTATGGCTACACCTTC.

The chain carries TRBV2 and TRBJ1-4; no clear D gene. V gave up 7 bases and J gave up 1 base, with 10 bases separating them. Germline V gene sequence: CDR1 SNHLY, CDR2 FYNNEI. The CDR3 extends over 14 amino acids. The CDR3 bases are TGTGCCAGCAAGGAGTTGCTAACTAATGAAAAACTGTTTTTT. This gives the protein CASKELLTNEKLFF.

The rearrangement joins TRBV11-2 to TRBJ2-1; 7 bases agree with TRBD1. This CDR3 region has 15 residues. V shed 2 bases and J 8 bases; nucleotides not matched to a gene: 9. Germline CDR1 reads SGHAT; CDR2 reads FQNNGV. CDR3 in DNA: TGTGCCAGCAGCTTAACGCCAGGGGGTATGGATGAGCAGTTCTTC. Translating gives CASSLTPGGMDEQFF.

CDR3: CASSEASFYNEQFF. The CDR3, as DNA: TGTGCCAGCAGTGAGGCTAGCTTCTACAATGAGCAGTTCTTC. The chain recombines TRBV2 with TRBJ2-1, with D possibly TRBD2 on 5 matching bases. The CDR3 is 14 residues long. Germline CDR1 and CDR2: SNHLY and FYNNEI. With 3 bases removed from V and 3 bases from J, the gap between germline ends came to 9 bases.

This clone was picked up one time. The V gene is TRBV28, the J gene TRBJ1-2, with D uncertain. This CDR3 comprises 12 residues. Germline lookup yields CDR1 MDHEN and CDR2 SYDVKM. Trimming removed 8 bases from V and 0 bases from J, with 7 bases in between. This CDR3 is CASFAANYGYTF. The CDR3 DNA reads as TGTGCCAGCTTCGCTGCTAACTATGGCTACACCTTC.

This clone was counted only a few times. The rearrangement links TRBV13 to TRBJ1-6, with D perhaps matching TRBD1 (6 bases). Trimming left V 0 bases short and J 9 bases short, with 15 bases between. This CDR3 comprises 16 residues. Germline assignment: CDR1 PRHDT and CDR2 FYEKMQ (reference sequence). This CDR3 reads CASSLGEGRGSSPLHF. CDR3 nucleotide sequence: TGTGCCAGCAGCTTAGGAGAGGGCAGGGGTAGTTCACCCCTCCACTTT.

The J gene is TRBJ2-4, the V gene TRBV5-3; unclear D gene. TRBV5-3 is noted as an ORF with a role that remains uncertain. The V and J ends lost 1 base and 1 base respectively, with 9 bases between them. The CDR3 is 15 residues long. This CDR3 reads CARSLSPSAKNIQYF. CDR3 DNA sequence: TGTGCCAGAAGCTTGAGCCCGTCGGCCAAAAACATTCAGTACTTC.

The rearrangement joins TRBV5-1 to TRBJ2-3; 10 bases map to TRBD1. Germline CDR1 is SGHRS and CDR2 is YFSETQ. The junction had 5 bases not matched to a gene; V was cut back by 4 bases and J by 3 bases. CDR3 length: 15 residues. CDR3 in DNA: TGCGCCAGCAGCCTGCTGGGACAGGGGACAGATACGCAGTATTTT. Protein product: CASSLLGQGTDTQYF.

CDR3 sequence reads: CASSLYLEVETQYF. Here the CDR3 DNA reads TGTGCCAGCAGTTTATATTTAGAGGTAGAGACCCAGTACTTC. The chain recombines TRBV28 with TRBJ2-5; D not certain. The germline CDR1 and CDR2 sequences are MDHEN and SYDVKM. The CDR3 spans 14 residues. With 1 base removed from V and 4 bases from J, the gap between germline ends came to 10 bases.

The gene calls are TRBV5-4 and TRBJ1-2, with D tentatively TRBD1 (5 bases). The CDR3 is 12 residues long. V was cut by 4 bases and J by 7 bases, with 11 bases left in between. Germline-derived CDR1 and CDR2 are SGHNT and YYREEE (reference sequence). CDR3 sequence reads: CASSGDGPGYTF. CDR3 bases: TGTGCCAGCAGCGGGGACGGACCTGGCTACACCTTC.

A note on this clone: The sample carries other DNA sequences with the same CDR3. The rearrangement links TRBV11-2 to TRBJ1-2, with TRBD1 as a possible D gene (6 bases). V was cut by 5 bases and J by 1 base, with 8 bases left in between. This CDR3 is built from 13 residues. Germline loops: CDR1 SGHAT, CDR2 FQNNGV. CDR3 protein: CASSLGGNYGYTF. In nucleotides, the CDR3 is TGTGCCAGCAGCCTAGGGGGTAACTATGGCTACACCTTC.

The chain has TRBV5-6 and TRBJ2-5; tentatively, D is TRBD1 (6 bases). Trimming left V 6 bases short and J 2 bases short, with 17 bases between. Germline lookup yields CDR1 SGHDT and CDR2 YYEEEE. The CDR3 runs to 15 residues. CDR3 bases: TGTGCCAGCACTGAGGACCTGGGGGCACAAGAGACCCAGTACTTC. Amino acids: CASTEDLGAQETQYF.

The CDR3 reads CASSFTGAADTQYF. In DNA form, the CDR3 reads TGTGCCAGCAGTTTCACTGGAGCGGCGGATACGCAGTATTTT. The chain is built from TRBV27 and TRBJ2-3; tentatively, D is TRBD2 (5 bases). The V end lost 3 bases, the J end lost 6 bases, and 13 bases lay between the germline ends. Per the germline V gene, CDR1 is MNHEY and CDR2 is SMNVEV (reference sequence). The CDR3 loop spans 14 amino acids.